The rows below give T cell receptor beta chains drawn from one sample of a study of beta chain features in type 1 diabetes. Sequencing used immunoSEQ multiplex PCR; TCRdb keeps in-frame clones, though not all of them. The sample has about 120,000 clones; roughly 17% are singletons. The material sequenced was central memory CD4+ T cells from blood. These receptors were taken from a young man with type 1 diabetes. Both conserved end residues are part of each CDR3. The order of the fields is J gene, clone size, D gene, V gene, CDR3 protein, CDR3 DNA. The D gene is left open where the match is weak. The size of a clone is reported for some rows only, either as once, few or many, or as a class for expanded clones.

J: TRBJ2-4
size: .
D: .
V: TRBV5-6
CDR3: CASSLWAQNIQYF
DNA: TGTGCCAGCAGCTTGTGGGCCCAAAACATTCAGTACTTC

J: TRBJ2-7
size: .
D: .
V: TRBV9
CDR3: CASSVADTGTYEQYF
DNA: TGTGCCAGCAGCGTAGCTGACACAGGAACCTACGAGCAGTACTTC

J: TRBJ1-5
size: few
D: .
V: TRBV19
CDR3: CASSIAGGQPQHF
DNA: TGTGCCAGTAGTATAGCTGGGGGCCAGCCCCAGCATTTT

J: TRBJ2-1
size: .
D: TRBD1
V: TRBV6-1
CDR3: CASSEWGRGRYNEQFF
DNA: TGTGCCAGCAGCGAATGGGGCAGGGGGCGATACAATGAGCAGTTCTTC

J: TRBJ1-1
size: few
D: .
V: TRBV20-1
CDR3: CSPPNTEAFF
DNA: TGCAGTCCTCCAAACACTGAAGCTTTCTTT

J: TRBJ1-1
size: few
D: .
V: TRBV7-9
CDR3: CASSPRTQGNTEAFF
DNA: TGTGCCAGCAGCCCCCGCACCCAAGGAAACACTGAAGCTTTCTTT

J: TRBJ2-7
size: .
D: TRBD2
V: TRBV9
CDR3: CASSPRTSGTSSGEQYF
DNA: TGTGCCAGCAGCCCTCGGACTAGCGGGACCTCTTCCGGCGAGCAGTACTTC

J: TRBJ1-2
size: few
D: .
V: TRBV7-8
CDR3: CASSPDKNYGYTF
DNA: TGTGCCAGCAGCCCGGACAAGAACTATGGCTACACCTTC

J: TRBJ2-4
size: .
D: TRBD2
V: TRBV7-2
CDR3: CASSLLAGGIQYF
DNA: TGTGCCAGCAGCCTACTAGCGGGGGGCATTCAGTACTTC

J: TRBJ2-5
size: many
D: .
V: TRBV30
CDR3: CAWSVSGGRGETQYF
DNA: TGTGCCTGGAGTGTATCTGGTGGCAGGGGCGAGACCCAGTACTTC

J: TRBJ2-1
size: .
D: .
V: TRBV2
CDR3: CASSDPRGGIQFF
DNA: TGTGCCAGCAGTGACCCCCGAGGGGGGATCCAGTTCTTC

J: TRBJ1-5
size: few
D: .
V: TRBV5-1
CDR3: CASSLSDNQPQHF
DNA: TGCGCCAGCAGCTTAAGCGACAATCAGCCCCAGCATTTT

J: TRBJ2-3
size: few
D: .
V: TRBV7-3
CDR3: CASSSSGWTDTQYF
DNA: TGTGCCAGCAGCTCCTCGGGATGGACAGATACGCAGTATTTT

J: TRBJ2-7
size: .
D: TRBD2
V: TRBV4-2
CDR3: CASSQEVAGGLHEQYF
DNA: TGTGCCAGCAGCCAAGAAGTGGCGGGGGGGCTCCACGAGCAGTACTTC

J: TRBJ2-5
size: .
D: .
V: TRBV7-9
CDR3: CASSLKESVRETQYF
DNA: TGTGCCAGCAGCTTAAAGGAGTCGGTCCGGGAGACCCAGTACTTC

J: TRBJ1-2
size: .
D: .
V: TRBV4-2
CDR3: CASSQETRGNYGYTF
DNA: TGTGCCAGCAGCCAGGAAACTAGGGGGAACTATGGCTACACCTTC

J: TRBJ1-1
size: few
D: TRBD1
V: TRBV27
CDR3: CASSLRRQGMEAFF
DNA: TGTGCCAGCAGTTTACGACGACAGGGGATGGAAGCTTTCTTT

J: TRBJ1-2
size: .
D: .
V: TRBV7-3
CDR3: CASRQAGGTGYTF
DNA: TGTGCCAGCAGACAAGCCGGGGGCACTGGCTACACCTTC

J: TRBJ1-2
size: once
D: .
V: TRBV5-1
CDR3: CASSAQEFDYGYTF
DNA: TGCGCCAGCAGTGCCCAGGAGTTCGACTATGGCTACACCTTC

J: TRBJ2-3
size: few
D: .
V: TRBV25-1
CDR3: CASSWGGPTDTQYF
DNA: TGTGCCAGCTCCTGGGGGGGCCCCACAGATACGCAGTATTTT

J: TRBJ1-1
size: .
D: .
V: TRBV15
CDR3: CATSGLRGQGDTEAFF
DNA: TGTGCCACCAGCGGCTTGCGGGGTCAAGGGGACACTGAAGCTTTCTTT

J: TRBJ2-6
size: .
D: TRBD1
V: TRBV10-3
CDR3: CAISEGTGASGANVLTF
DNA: TGTGCCATCAGTGAAGGGACAGGGGCCTCTGGGGCCAACGTCCTGACTTTC

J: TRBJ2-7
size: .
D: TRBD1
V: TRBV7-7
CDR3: CASSQTGGLVEQYF
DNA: TGTGCTAGCAGCCAGACAGGGGGACTGGTCGAGCAGTACTTC

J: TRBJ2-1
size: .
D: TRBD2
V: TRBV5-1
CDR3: CASSLNLAGGENEQFF
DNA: TGCGCCAGCAGCCTGAATCTAGCGGGAGGTGAGAATGAGCAGTTCTTC

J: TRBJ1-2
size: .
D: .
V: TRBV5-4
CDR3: CASTGQYGGYTF
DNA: TGTGCCAGCACCGGACAGTATGGCGGCTACACCTTC

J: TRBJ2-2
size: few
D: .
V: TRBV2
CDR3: CASSRGQSLGELFF
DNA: TGTGCCAGTAGCCGGGGCCAGTCACTCGGGGAGCTGTTTTTT

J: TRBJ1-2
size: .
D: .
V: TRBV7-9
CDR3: CASSLGAVNYGYTF
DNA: TGTGCCAGCAGCTTAGGGGCAGTTAACTATGGCTACACCTTC

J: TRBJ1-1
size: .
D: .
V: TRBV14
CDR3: CASSQEFEAFF
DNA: TGTGCCAGCAGCCAAGAGTTTGAAGCTTTCTTT

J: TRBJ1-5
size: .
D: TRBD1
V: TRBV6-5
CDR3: CASCLDRGGQPQHF
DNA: TGTGCCAGCTGCCTAGACAGGGGGGGACAGCCCCAGCATTTT

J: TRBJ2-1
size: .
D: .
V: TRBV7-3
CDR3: CASSLTVGHNEQFF
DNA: TGTGCCAGCAGCTTAACTGTGGGCCACAATGAGCAGTTCTTC

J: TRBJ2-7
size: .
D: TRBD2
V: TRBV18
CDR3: CASSRLAGEGAYEQYF
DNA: TGTGCCAGCTCACGACTAGCGGGAGAGGGGGCCTACGAGCAGTACTTC

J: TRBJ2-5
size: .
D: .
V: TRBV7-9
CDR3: CASSFAGEETQYF
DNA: TGTGCCAGCAGCTTCGCCGGGGAAGAGACCCAGTACTTC

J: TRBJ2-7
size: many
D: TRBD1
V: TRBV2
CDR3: CASSVRGSTYEQYF
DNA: TGTGCCAGCAGTGTCAGGGGGTCCACCTACGAGCAGTACTTC

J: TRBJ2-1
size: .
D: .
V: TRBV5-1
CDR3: CASSLSGGYNEQFF
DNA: TGCGCCAGCAGCTTGTCGGGCGGCTACAATGAGCAGTTCTTC

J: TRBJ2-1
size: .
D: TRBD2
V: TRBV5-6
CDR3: CASSPGTITLNEQFF
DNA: TGTGCCAGCAGCCCCGGGACTATAACCCTCAATGAGCAGTTCTTC

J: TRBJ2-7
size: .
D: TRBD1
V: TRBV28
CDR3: CASSSWGQGAYEQYF
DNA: TGTGCCAGCAGTTCATGGGGGCAGGGGGCCTACGAGCAGTACTTC

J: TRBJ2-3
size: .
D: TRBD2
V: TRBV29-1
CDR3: CSVEREWADTQYF
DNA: TGCAGCGTTGAGCGGGAGTGGGCAGATACGCAGTATTTT

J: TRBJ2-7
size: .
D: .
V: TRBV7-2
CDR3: CASSLEWDSYEQYF
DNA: TGTGCCAGCAGCTTAGAGTGGGACTCCTACGAGCAGTACTTC

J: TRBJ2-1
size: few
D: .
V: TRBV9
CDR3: CASNRQGYYNEQFF
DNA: TGTGCCAGCAATCGGCAGGGTTACTACAATGAGCAGTTCTTC

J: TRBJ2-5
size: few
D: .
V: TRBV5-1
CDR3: CASSWGRSQETQYF
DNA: TGCGCCAGCAGTTGGGGACGGTCCCAAGAGACCCAGTACTTC

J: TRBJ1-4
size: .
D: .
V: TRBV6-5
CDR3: CASSPGPTNEKLFF
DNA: TGTGCCAGCAGTCCCGGGCCAACTAATGAAAAACTGTTTTTT

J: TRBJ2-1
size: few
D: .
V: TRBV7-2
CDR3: CASSLVSRQGSNEQFF
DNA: TGTGCCAGCAGCTTAGTATCGCGGCAGGGGAGCAATGAGCAGTTCTTC

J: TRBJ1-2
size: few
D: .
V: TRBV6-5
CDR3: CASSPTGIEYTF
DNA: TGTGCCAGCAGCCCCACGGGGATTGAGTACACCTTC

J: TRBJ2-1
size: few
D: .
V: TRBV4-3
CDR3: CASSQDLAEPYNEQFF
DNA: TGCGCCAGCAGCCAAGACCTAGCAGAACCCTACAATGAGCAGTTCTTC

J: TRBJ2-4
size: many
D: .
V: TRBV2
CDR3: CASSVETKLF
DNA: TGTGCCAGCAGTGTTGAGACTAAGCTTTTC

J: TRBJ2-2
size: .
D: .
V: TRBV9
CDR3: CASSVLATNTGELFF
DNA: TGTGCCAGCAGCGTACTAGCTACGAACACCGGGGAGCTGTTTTTT

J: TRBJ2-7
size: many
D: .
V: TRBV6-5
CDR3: CATRTTALYEQYF
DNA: TGTGCCACAAGGACAACGGCCCTCTACGAGCAGTACTTC

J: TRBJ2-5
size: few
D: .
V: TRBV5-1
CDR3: CASSLEQLAETQYF
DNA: TGCGCCAGCAGCTTGGAGCAGCTGGCCGAGACCCAGTACTTC

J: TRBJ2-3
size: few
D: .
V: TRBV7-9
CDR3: CASSLAETTDTQYF
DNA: TGTGCCAGCAGCTTGGCAGAAACAACAGATACGCAGTATTTT

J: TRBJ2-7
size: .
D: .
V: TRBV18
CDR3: CASSRREDYEQYF
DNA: TGTGCCAGCTCACGAAGGGAGGACTACGAGCAGTACTTC

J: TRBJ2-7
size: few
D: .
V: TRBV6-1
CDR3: CASSEGASLYEQYF
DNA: TGTGCCAGCAGTGAAGGGGCTAGCTTGTACGAGCAGTACTTC

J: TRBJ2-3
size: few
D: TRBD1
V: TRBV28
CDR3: CASISGQGHTDTQYF
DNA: TGTGCCAGCATCAGCGGACAGGGACACACAGATACGCAGTATTTT

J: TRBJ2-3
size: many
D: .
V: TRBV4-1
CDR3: CASSQGGFGGRRTDTQYF
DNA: TGCGCCAGCAGCCAAGGGGGGTTCGGGGGACGGCGCACAGATACGCAGTATTTT

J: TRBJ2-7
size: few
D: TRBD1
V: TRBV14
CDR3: CASSIGRGQRYEQYF
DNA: TGTGCCAGCAGCATAGGAAGGGGACAGCGCTACGAGCAGTACTTC